One sample yielded the 22 T cell receptor beta chains listed below, sequenced in a study of T cells in women clearing cervical HPV infection. Clones were sequenced by immunoSEQ multiplex PCR, and TCRdb holds only the in-frame ones, with some missing. The table lists approximately 18,000 clones. Sequencing was performed on blood buffy coat. The receptors were sampled from a woman between 18 and 70 years old with a cervical HPV16 infection that either progressed to CIN3+ or cleared (not recorded which).

Turning to this clone: Read data end 3 residues before the CDR3 end; the end is taken from the germline J gene. The rearrangement links TRBV30 to TRBJ1-2; D gene uncertain. Looked up from germline, CDR1 is GTSNPN and CDR2 is SVGIG (reference sequence). CDR3 length: 13 residues. V was shortened by 5 bases and J by 4 bases, with 14 bases between the two germline ends. CDR3 amino acids: CAWFHQDFYGYTF. The DNA read from the CDR3 is TGTGCCTGGTTCCATCAGGATTTCTATGGC. The variable domain in full, with the rest retrieved from reference TRBV30 and TRBJ1-2, is SQTIHQWPATLVQPVGSPLSLECTVEGTSNPNLYWYRQAAGRGLQLLFYSVGIGQISSEVPQNLSASRPQDRQFILSSKKLLLSDSGFYLCAWFHQDFYGYTFGSGTRLTVV.

Of note for this clone: Read sequence stops 3 residues before the CDR3 end, and the germline J gene provides the missing end. The rearrangement uses TRBV7-6 and TRBJ2-5; 10 bases map to TRBD1. Germline CDR1 and CDR2: SGHVS and FNYEAQ. CDR3 length equals 16 residues. Trimming removed 5 bases from V and 1 base from J; junction bases left unmatched: 7. Incomplete CDR3 DNA: TGTGCCAGCAGCAGACAGGGGGCGCGGGCCCAAGAGACC. It codes for CASSRQGARAQET. In full, the CDR3 is CASSRQGARAQETQYF.

The CDR3 sequence is CSASKSGRGVHEQYF. The CDR3 DNA, read in part, is TGCAGTGCTAGTAAATCAGGGAGAGGGGTCCACGAG. The chain joins TRBV20-1 to TRBJ2-7; D could derive from TRBD1 or TRBD2 (5 bases each). The DNA ends 3 residues before the CDR3 does, and the rest of the CDR3 is filled in from the germline J gene. Germline CDR1 is DFQATT and CDR2 is SNEGSKA (reference sequence). Trimming stripped 3 bases from V and 5 bases from J, with 20 bases between. The CDR3 is 15 residues long.

Here the CDR3 reads CASSPDRVNYGYTF. The covered CDR3 bases are TGTGCCAGCAGCCCTGACAGGGTGAACTATGGC. V and J are TRBV7-2 and TRBJ1-2; 7 positions agree with TRBD1. The read ends 3 residues early relative to the CDR3; the germline J gene fills the gap. The CDR3 has 14 residues. CDR1 and CDR2 (germline): SGHTA, FQGNSA. After removal of 5 bases from V and 2 bases from J, the junction contained 5 bases not matched to a gene.

Comments on this clone: The CDR3 goes on 3 residues after the read ends, and that part is filled in from the germline J gene. The chain uses TRBV29-1 and TRBJ1-1, with D uncertain. The CDR3 length is 15 residues. The V end lost 0 bases, the J end lost 1 base, and 12 bases lay between the germline ends. Germline-derived CDR1 and CDR2 are SQVTM and ANQGSEA. The covered CDR3 bases are TGCAGCGTTGAAGATTTAAATCGCGCGAACACTGAA. Translation gives CSVEDLNRANTE. The whole CDR3 region reads CSVEDLNRANTEAFF.

As for this clone: The sequenced fragment ends 3 residues before the CDR3 boundary, so the rest is inferred from the germline J gene. The rearrangement uses TRBV29-1 and TRBJ2-3; tentatively, D is TRBD1 (6 bases). CDR1 is SQVTM, CDR2 ANQGSEA, per germline. The length of the CDR3 is 15 residues. The ends were cut back, 3 bases at V and 2 bases at J, with 15 bases in the middle. The CDR3 sequence is CSVEKVGQPTDTQYF. The covered CDR3 bases are TGCAGCGTTGAGAAGGTGGGACAACCCACAGATACG.

About this clone: The DNA ends 3 residues before the CDR3 does, and the rest of the CDR3 is filled in from the germline J gene. The V call is TRBV19, the J call TRBJ1-2, with 7 bases that match TRBD1. The CDR3 spans 15 residues. Trimming removed 8 bases from V and 2 bases from J; junction bases left unmatched: 11. Per germline, CDR1 LNHDA and CDR2 SQIVND (reference sequence). This CDR3 reads CASGYPDRANYGYTF. The CDR3 DNA, read in part, is TGTGCCAGTGGGTATCCCGACAGGGCCAACTATGGC.

Worth noting for this clone: The sequenced fragment ends 3 residues before the CDR3 boundary, so the rest is inferred from the germline J gene. This chain uses TRBV28 with TRBJ2-3; TRBD1 might be the D (5 bases). This CDR3 has 16 amino acids. V was pared by 6 bases and J by 2 bases, with 18 bases between. CDR1 is MDHEN and CDR2 is SYDVKM in the germline V gene. CDR3 DNA, as far as it was read: TGTGCCAGCAGCACCTTAAGGGGCGGAACCACAGATACG. Its translation: CASSTLRGGTTDT. The CDR3, in full, reads CASSTLRGGTTDTQYF.

Concerning this clone: Sequencing ends 3 residues short of the CDR3 end; the germline J gene provides the rest. This rearrangement joins TRBV19 to TRBJ1-3; TRBD1 agrees at 7 bases. The trim removed 4 bases at V and 5 bases at J, leaving 5 bases unmatched. The CDR3 covers 14 residues. The germline V gene has CDR1 LNHDA and CDR2 SQIVND (reference sequence). Partial CDR3 DNA: TGTGCCAGTAGTACGACAGGGTCACGAAACACC. This sequence encodes CASSTTGSRNT. The entire CDR3 reads CASSTTGSRNTIYF.

As to this clone: The read ends 3 residues early relative to the CDR3; the germline J gene fills the gap. The gene calls are TRBV29-1 and TRBJ2-7, with 7 bases aligning to TRBD1. The CDR3 runs 13 residues. The V and J ends lost 6 bases and 6 bases, in that order; junction bases with no gene match: 11. Germline V lookup: CDR1 SQVTM, CDR2 ANQGSEA. CDR3 DNA, as far as it was read: TGCAGCGTCCGACTGACAGGGTCTGGCGAG. This gives the protein CSVRLTGSGE. The whole CDR3 protein is CSVRLTGSGEQYF.

Concerning this clone: The observed sequence ends 3 residues before the CDR3 terminus, with the missing tail filled in from the germline J gene. The V call is TRBV5-1, the J call TRBJ2-3; 15 bases agree with TRBD2. The CDR3 contains 15 residues. V gave up 9 bases and J gave up 5 bases; unmatched junction bases: 7. Looked up from germline, CDR1 is SGHRS and CDR2 is YFSETQ. The chain's CDR3 is CATSGTSGGKDTQYF. CDR3 DNA (partial): TGCGCCACCTCCGGGACTAGCGGGGGGAAAGATACG. Filled out from reference TRBV5-1 and TRBJ2-3, the complete variable domain reads KAGVTQTPRYLIKTRGQQVTLSCSPISGHRSVSWYQQTPGQGLQFLFEYFSETQRNKGNFPGRFSGRQFSNSRSEMNVSTLELGDSALYLCATSGTSGGKDTQYFGPGTRLTVL.

Concerning this clone: The observed sequence ends 3 residues before the CDR3 terminus, with the missing tail filled in from the germline J gene. The genes are TRBV7-9 and TRBJ2-1, with TRBD2 identical over 8 bases. The CDR3 contains 12 residues. The germline gives CDR1 SEHNR, CDR2 FQNEAQ (reference sequence). V was pared by 4 bases and J by 7 bases, with 0 bases of the junction left unmatched. The part of the CDR3 DNA that was read is TGTGCCAGCAGCTCGGGGGGGAATGAG. The encoded protein is CASSSGGNE. The whole CDR3 sequence reads CASSSGGNEQFF.

Details on this clone: Read sequence stops 3 residues before the CDR3 end, and the germline J gene provides the missing end. The rearrangement uses TRBV2 and TRBJ1-6; 9 bases match TRBD1. The CDR3 is 15 amino acids. The junction had 7 bases not matched to a gene; V was cut back by 8 bases and J by 5 bases. The germline gives CDR1 SNHLY, CDR2 FYNNEI. CDR3 amino acids: CASGSRTGDNSPLHF. The CDR3 DNA, read in part, is TGTGCCAGCGGTTCACGGACAGGGGATAATTCACCC.

This clone is deemed medium-sized by its frequency. The read terminates 3 residues ahead of where the CDR3 ends, so the germline J gene completes it. Additional DNA sequences in this sample encode the identical CDR3. The V call is TRBV29-1, the J call TRBJ2-4, with D perhaps TRBD2 (5 bases). The germline V gene encodes CDR1 SQVTM and CDR2 ANQGSEA. Trimming removed 7 bases from V and 3 bases from J, with 13 bases in between. This CDR3 has 13 amino acids. The CDR3 region is CSARTSGKNIQYF. The CDR3 bases that were read are TGCAGCGCCAGGACCAGCGGCAAAAACATT. The variable domain in full, completed from reference TRBV29-1 and TRBJ2-4, reads SAVISQKPSRDICQRGTSLTIQCQVDSQVTMMFWYRQQPGQSLTLIATANQGSEATYESGFVIDKFPISRPNLTFSTLTVSNMSPEDSSIYLCSARTSGKNIQYFGAGTRLSVL.

Note on this clone: The read falls 3 residues short of the CDR3 end, and the missing part is taken from the germline J gene. The chain uses TRBV5-1 and TRBJ2-3; 12 nucleotides line up with TRBD2. V lost 5 bases to trimming and J lost 3 bases; unmatched junction nucleotides: 7. CDR3 length equals 16 residues. Germline V gives CDR1 SGHRS, CDR2 YFSETQ. CDR3 sequence: CASRTSGSVVTDTQYF. The sequenced CDR3 bases are TGCGCCAGCAGGACTAGCGGGAGTGTGGTAACAGATACG. Full variable domain (remainder filled in from reference TRBV5-1 and TRBJ2-3): KAGVTQTPRYLIKTRGQQVTLSCSPISGHRSVSWYQQTPGQGLQFLFEYFSETQRNKGNFPGRFSGRQFSNSRSEMNVSTLELGDSALYLCASRTSGSVVTDTQYFGPGTRLTVL.

Points on this clone: Sequencing ends 3 residues short of the CDR3 end; the germline J gene provides the rest. The chain uses TRBV5-6 and TRBJ2-2; TRBD2 might be the D (6 bases). V was trimmed by 3 bases and J by 1 base, leaving 10 bases between them. The germline gives CDR1 SGHDT, CDR2 YYEEEE. The CDR3 sequence is 15 residues long. The covered CDR3 bases are TGTGCCAGCAGCTCGTCGACTAGGAACACCGGGGAG. It is translated as CASSSSTRNTGE. In full, the CDR3 is CASSSSTRNTGELFF.

CDR3 residues: CASSFSPHTGELFF. Incomplete CDR3 DNA: TGTGCCAGCAGCTTCTCCCCTCACACCGGGGAG. The V and J genes are TRBV5-6 and TRBJ2-2; no firm D call. The read ends 3 residues before the CDR3 terminus; that terminus is restored from the germline J gene. V was pared by 2 bases and J by 3 bases, with 8 bases between. This CDR3 is built from 14 residues. CDR1 SGHDT and CDR2 YYEEEE come from the germline V gene.

Concerning this clone itself: Read sequence stops 3 residues before the CDR3 end, and the germline J gene provides the missing end. This sequence joins TRBV5-6 and TRBJ1-5; TRBD1 agrees at 7 bases. The CDR3 is 15 amino acids. CDR1 is SGHDT, CDR2 YYEEEE, per germline. V dropped 4 bases and J dropped 3; count of bases not matched to a gene: 7. CDR3 sequence reads: CASSQGQSFNQPQHF. The sequenced part of the CDR3 DNA is TGTGCCAGCAGCCAGGGACAGAGTTTCAATCAGCCC. The full variable domain, in which reference TRBV5-6 and TRBJ1-5 provide the parts outside the CDR3, is DAGVTQSPTHLIKTRGQQVTLRCSPKSGHDTVSWYQQALGQGPQFIFQYYEEEERQRGNFPDRFSGHQFPNYSSELNVNALLLGDSALYLCASSQGQSFNQPQHFGDGTRLSIL.

Comments on this clone: The read terminates 3 residues before the CDR3 end, so the remaining end is supplied by the germline J gene. The chain links TRBV5-1 to TRBJ2-3, with TRBD1 matching 8 bases. CDR3 length: 17 amino acids. Germline loops: CDR1 SGHRS, CDR2 YFSETQ. Losses at the gene ends were 3 bases for V and 1 base for J; bases not matched to a gene: 10. The CDR3 sequence is CASSSPQGARGTDTQYF. CDR3 DNA, as far as it was read: TGCGCCAGCAGCTCGCCCCAGGGGGCGCGGGGCACAGATACG.

Remarks on this clone: The CDR3 extends 3 residues past the end of the read, so its final part is completed from the germline J gene. The chain has TRBV19 and TRBJ2-7; possibly TRBD2 for D (6 bases). Trimming removed 6 bases at V and 2 bases at J, with 14 bases between. The CDR3 consists of 14 residues. Germline CDR1 is LNHDA and CDR2 is SQIVND (reference sequence). The CDR3 sequence is CASSPRGTPYEQYF. Partial CDR3 DNA: TGTGCCAGTAGCCCCCGGGGGACCCCCTACGAG.

In regard to this clone: Read coverage stops 3 residues before the CDR3 terminus; the germline J gene supplies the remainder. The genes are TRBV20-1 and TRBJ2-3, with D unclear. The CDR3 contains 14 residues. Trimming stripped 3 bases from V and 5 bases from J, with 15 bases between. Looked up from germline, CDR1 is DFQATT and CDR2 is SNEGSKA (reference sequence). The sequenced CDR3 bases are TGCAGTGCTAGGGGCCGGCCACTTCGAGATACG. The encoded protein is CSARGRPLRDT. Given in full, the CDR3 is CSARGRPLRDTQYF.

As to this clone: The read gets to within 3 residues of the CDR3 end, and the germline J gene fills in the rest. The V and J genes are TRBV10-2 and TRBJ2-7; a weak D match, TRBD2 (6 bases). Germline CDR1 is WSHSY and CDR2 is SAAADI. V lost 4 bases and J 6 bases, leaving 13 bases between the germline ends. There are 13 residues in the CDR3. CDR3 DNA (partial): TGCGCCAGCAGTGGTGGAGGGGTTCGCGAG. Protein product: CASSGGGVRE. The full-length CDR3 reads as CASSGGGVREQYF.